This TCR beta chain was captured by sequencing in a study of breast tumors, draining lymph nodes, adjacent tissues. Study results and caveats: Tumor T cell lymph node origin was a supported hypothesis, not proven. Tumor repertoires ranked between lymph nodes and nontumor tissue in diversity, with V and J gene preferences. Data fit most tumor T cells coming from lymph node, expanding in tumor.

Axillary draining lymph nodes of breast cancer patients supplied the node samples. TCRdb passed the multiplex PCR reads through MiXCR, listing each CDR3 protein once. The table shows over 200,000 distinct CDR3 sequences, with about 34% occurring only once. Many counts were recorded for this clonotype. Its antigen is currently unknown. The CDR3 covers 16 residues. The V and J ends lost 4 bases and 1 base, in that order; junction bases with no gene match: 7. Germline loops: CDR1 SGHRS, CDR2 YFSETQ. The chain employs TRBV5-1 and TRBJ2-2, with 7 nucleotides matching TRBD1. What was sequenced was axillary lymph node tissue. The sequence derives from a female donor with breast cancer. Some clones in this sample may be carry-over from other donors' samples. This CDR3 is CASSPPGQLNTGELFF. The CDR3, as DNA: TGCGCCAGCAGCCCACCGGGACAGTTGAACACCGGGGAGCTGTTTTTT. The variable domain in full, completed from reference TRBV5-1 and TRBJ2-2, reads KAGVTQTPRYLIKTRGQQVTLSCSPISGHRSVSWYQQTPGQGLQFLFEYFSETQRNKGNFPGRFSGRQFSNSRSEMNVSTLELGDSALYLCASSPPGQLNTGELFFGEGSRLTVL.